The 27 T cell receptor beta chains below all came from one sample that was sequenced in a study of shared clonotypes between healthy human individuals. Method: immunoSEQ multiplex PCR; TCRdb's copy keeps in-frame clones and lacks some. The table includes over 1.4 million clones, roughly 95% detected once. Source material: naive CD4+ T cells sorted from blood. Documented subset: CD45RA+ positively selected. The receptors here all came from a man aged 25-40 years in good health.

The chain links TRBV15 to TRBJ2-3, with no clear D. Germline V lookup: CDR1 LNHNV, CDR2 YYDKDF (reference sequence). There are 17 residues in the CDR3. Trimming cost V 8 bases and J 1 base, with 22 bases left between them. The CDR3 loop is CATGRTLRSSGTDTQYF. In DNA, the CDR3 is TGTGCCACCGGTAGGACCTTGAGGTCATCTGGCACAGATACGCAGTATTTT.

This chain links TRBV29-1 with TRBJ1-1; D perhaps matches TRBD1 (5 bases). The CDR3 is made up of 13 amino acids. V lost 6 bases and J lost 1, with 12 bases in between. The germline V gene has CDR1 SQVTM and CDR2 ANQGSEA. The CDR3: CSVGAQKNTEAFF. As DNA, the CDR3 is TGCAGCGTAGGGGCACAGAAGAACACTGAAGCTTTCTTT.

This clone was picked up a small number of times. Other DNA sequences in the same sample also yield this CDR3. The rearrangement uses TRBV27 and TRBJ2-7, with D unresolved. The CDR3 length is 13 residues. V gave up 6 bases and J gave up 0 bases, with 9 bases separating them. Germline-derived CDR1 and CDR2 are MNHEY and SMNVEV (reference sequence). The DNA of the CDR3 is TGTGCCAGCAGACCGGATTCCTCCTACGAGCAGTACTTC. It translates to CASRPDSSYEQYF.

This chain uses TRBV11-2 with TRBJ2-3; TRBD2 matches at 8 bases. The ends lost 4 bases at V and 0 bases at J; junction bases unmatched: 6. This CDR3 contains 16 residues. CDR1 is SGHAT and CDR2 is FQNNGV in the germline V gene. CDR3 DNA sequence: TGTGCCAGCAGCTCACGACTAGCGCAAAGCACAGATACGCAGTATTTT. Its protein product is CASSSRLAQSTDTQYF.

This chain uses TRBV28 with TRBJ1-5; tentative D call: TRBD1 (5 bases). V was pared by 5 bases and J by 0 bases, with 17 bases between. Germline CDR1 MDHEN, CDR2 SYDVKM. This CDR3 is 17 amino acids long. CDR3 sequence (DNA): TGTGCCAGCAGTAGCCCCGGGGCCCAAAATAGCAATCAGCCCCAGCATTTT. It specifies CASSSPGAQNSNQPQHF.

J is TRBJ2-1 and V is TRBV29-1, with D uncertain. The germline gives CDR1 SQVTM, CDR2 ANQGSEA. This CDR3 has 14 amino acids. Trimming removed 1 base from V and 4 bases from J, with 11 bases in between. The CDR3 DNA reads TGCAGCGTTGAAGGACTCCCCAAGTACAATGAGCAGTTCTTC. This translates into CSVEGLPKYNEQFF.

The rearrangement links TRBV15 to TRBJ2-7; D is possibly TRBD1 (6 bases). The CDR3 contains 16 residues. The germline V and J ends were trimmed by 5 bases and 3 bases, with 20 bases remaining between them. Germline V gives CDR1 LNHNV, CDR2 YYDKDF (reference sequence). This CDR3 reads CATSVTGSRGIYEQYF. DNA of the CDR3: TGTGCCACCAGCGTAACAGGGAGCCGAGGGATCTACGAGCAGTACTTC.

The chain couples TRBV20-1 to TRBJ2-5; D gene ambiguous. V lost 6 bases, J lost 7 bases, and 9 bases lay in between. This CDR3 is built from 10 residues. Germline V lookup: CDR1 DFQATT, CDR2 SNEGSKA (reference sequence). The CDR3: CSAPSATQYF. The CDR3 coding sequence is TGCAGTGCCCCCTCGGCGACCCAGTACTTC.

Details on this clone: Other nucleotide sequences from this sample produce the same CDR3. The J gene is TRBJ1-3, the V gene TRBV5-5; D is unclear. This CDR3 has 15 amino acids. Germline-derived CDR1 and CDR2 are SGHKS and YYEKEE (reference sequence). The V end lost 0 bases, the J end lost 1 base, and 8 bases lay between the germline ends. For the CDR3, the DNA is TGTGCCAGCAGCTTGGGTGTTCCGTCTGGAAACACCATATATTTT. It is translated as CASSLGVPSGNTIYF.

This clone has only one observation. The chain combines TRBV4-1 with TRBJ1-5, with 8 bases that match TRBD1. The CDR3 has 16 amino acids. Per the germline V gene, CDR1 is MGHRA and CDR2 is YSYEKL. Trimming removed 2 bases from V and 4 bases from J; junction bases left unmatched: 7. CDR3 nucleotides: TGCGCCAGCAGCCAAAAGCAGGGGGCAGAGAATCAGCCCCAGCATTTT. Its protein product is CASSQKQGAENQPQHF.

The V gene is TRBV4-3, the J gene TRBJ2-7; a weak D match, TRBD2 (5 bases). CDR3 length equals 14 residues. V was pared by 0 bases and J by 1 base, with 7 bases between. From germline, CDR1 is LGHNA and CDR2 YSLEER. The chain's CDR3 is CASSQDRRSYEQYF. The CDR3 coding sequence is TGCGCCAGCAGCCAAGATCGGAGGTCCTACGAGCAGTACTTC.

This chain uses TRBV2 with TRBJ2-3; 9 bases are a match to TRBD2. Germline CDR1 is SNHLY and CDR2 is FYNNEI. The CDR3 has 18 amino acids. The V gene end was trimmed by 0 bases and the J gene end by 1 base; junction bases not matched to a gene: 8. CDR3 in DNA: TGTGCCAGCAGTGAAGCGTTACTAGCGGGTGGCGGCACAGATACGCAGTATTTT. Amino acid sequence: CASSEALLAGGGTDTQYF.

Regarding this clone: Within the sample, other DNA sequences also encode this same CDR3. The chain joins TRBV5-1 to TRBJ1-3; no clear D gene. V lost 0 bases and J 0 bases, leaving 7 bases between the germline ends. CDR3 size: 15 residues. CDR1 is SGHRS, CDR2 YFSETQ, per germline. The DNA for the CDR3 is TGCGCCAGCAGCTTGGGTCCGGGCTCTGGAAACACCATATATTTT. This sequence encodes CASSLGPGSGNTIYF. Supplemented by reference TRBV5-1 and TRBJ1-3, the full variable domain reads KAGVTQTPRYLIKTRGQQVTLSCSPISGHRSVSWYQQTPGQGLQFLFEYFSETQRNKGNFPGRFSGRQFSNSRSEMNVSTLELGDSALYLCASSLGPGSGNTIYFGEGSWLTVV.

This clone was seen only once. V gene TRBV6-5 combines with J gene TRBJ2-2, with 7 bases matching TRBD2. V lost 8 bases and J lost 0; bases outside the gene matches: 6. Germline V lookup: CDR1 MNHEY, CDR2 SVGAGI. The CDR3 contains 15 residues. The CDR3 nucleotides read TGTGCCAGCCGGCGCGGGAGCTCGAACACCGGGGAGCTGTTTTTT. Protein sequence: CASRRGSSNTGELFF.

The rearrangement links TRBV6-5 to TRBJ2-5, with D possibly being TRBD2 (6 bases). The CDR3 is 12 amino acids. CDR1 is MNHEY, CDR2 SVGAGI, per germline. V was clipped by 6 bases and J by 5 bases, with 10 bases between them. The CDR3, as DNA: TGTGCCAGCAGCCATCGGGGGGAGACCCAGTACTTC. This codes for CASSHRGETQYF.

The gene calls are TRBV5-5 and TRBJ1-4, with unresolved D. The CDR3 is 13 amino acids. V was shortened by 2 bases and J by 12 bases, with 14 bases between the two germline ends. CDR1 and CDR2 (germline): SGHKS, YYEKEE (reference sequence). The CDR3 DNA is TGTGCCAGCAGCTTCGATGATTGGGCGGAACTGTTTTTT. It yields the protein CASSFDDWAELFF.

The chain recombines TRBV7-8 with TRBJ1-3, with 11 bases identical to TRBD1. This CDR3 is 16 amino acids long. Losses at the gene ends were 5 bases for V and 2 bases for J; bases not matched to a gene: 5. Germline lookup yields CDR1 SGHVS and CDR2 FQNEAQ. The CDR3 sequence: CASSARTGGPGNTIYF. The DNA for the CDR3 is TGTGCCAGCAGCGCCCGGACAGGGGGCCCTGGAAACACCATATATTTT.

On this clone itself: The same CDR3 arises from other DNA sequences in this sample as well. V is TRBV14 and J is TRBJ1-2; TRBD1 agrees at 7 bases. Per the germline V gene, CDR1 is SGHDN and CDR2 is FVKESK. The CDR3 is 13 residues long. Trimming took 1 base from V and 5 from J; bases not matched to a gene: 1. CDR3 loop: CASSQGQGYGYTF. Written as DNA, the CDR3 is TGTGCCAGCAGCCAAGGACAGGGTTATGGCTACACCTTC.

This clone was recorded once. The gene calls are TRBV7-2 and TRBJ2-1; D gene ambiguous. CDR1 is SGHTA, CDR2 FQGNSA, per germline. Deletions cut 2 bases from V and 2 bases from J, with 19 bases between. The CDR3 is 18 amino acids. The CDR3 DNA is TGTGCCAGCAGCTTACCCGGGTTGTCTGCGGTAACCTACAATGAGCAGTTCTTC. Protein sequence: CASSLPGLSAVTYNEQFF. The full variable domain, its missing parts supplied by reference TRBV7-2 and TRBJ2-1, is GAGVSQSPSNKVTEKGKDVELRCDPISGHTALYWYRQSLGQGLEFLIYFQGNSAPDKSGLPSDRFSAERTGGSVSTLTIQRTQQEDSAVYLCASSLPGLSAVTYNEQFFGPGTRLTVL.

The table lists this clone with a count of one. J is TRBJ2-5 and V is TRBV2; no reliable D call. The ends were cut back, 3 bases at V and 0 bases at J, with 8 bases in the middle. Germline loops: CDR1 SNHLY, CDR2 FYNNEI. This CDR3 has 14 amino acids. The CDR3 DNA follows: TGTGCCAGCAGTGACGAGCGATACCAAGAGACCCAGTACTTC. The encoded protein is CASSDERYQETQYF.

The CDR3 DNA reads TGTGCCAGCAGCTTACCCCTTATGTCCATATATTTT. Its translation is CASSLPLMSIYF. The chain carries TRBV11-2 and TRBJ1-3; the D is unclear. Trimming pared 2 bases from V and 11 bases from J, leaving 10 bases between. The CDR3 contains 12 residues. Germline CDR1 reads SGHAT; CDR2 reads FQNNGV.

The chain uses TRBV5-1 and TRBJ2-7; TRBD1 aligns across 9 bases. CDR1 SGHRS and CDR2 YFSETQ come from the germline V gene. The CDR3 is 16 amino acids. The trim removed 4 bases at V and 4 bases at J, leaving 12 bases unmatched. CDR3 nucleotides: TGCGCCAGCAGCCCCCGTCCTCCGGGACAGGGTTACGAGCAGTACTTC. Its protein product is CASSPRPPGQGYEQYF.

The gene calls are TRBV6-1 and TRBJ1-4; D gene unclear. V lost 6 bases and J 7 bases, leaving 15 bases between the germline ends. Germline V gives CDR1 MNHNS, CDR2 SASEGT. This CDR3 region has 14 residues. The CDR3 loop is CASRPVSAGEKLFF. Written as DNA, the CDR3 is TGTGCCAGCAGACCTGTAAGTGCGGGTGAAAAACTGTTTTTT.

The genes are TRBV5-6 and TRBJ2-3; D gene unclear. The CDR3 has 17 amino acids. V was trimmed by 4 bases and J by 0 bases, leaving 18 bases between them. Germline V lookup: CDR1 SGHDT, CDR2 YYEEEE. The CDR3 DNA follows: TGTGCCAGCAGCCCGGGCGGACGCCCAGTCAGCACAGATACGCAGTATTTT. Amino acid sequence: CASSPGGRPVSTDTQYF.

The V call is TRBV6-5, the J call TRBJ1-4, with D unresolved. This CDR3 contains 14 residues. V dropped 3 bases and J dropped 5 bases, with 10 bases sitting between them. The germline CDR1 and CDR2 sequences are MNHEY and SVGAGI. CDR3 bases: TGTGCCAGCAGTTATAGTCAGATAAATGAAAAACTGTTTTTT. Its protein is CASSYSQINEKLFF.

The chain has TRBV6-1 and TRBJ2-1, with 8 bases matching TRBD2. With 3 bases clipped from V and 4 bases from J, the junction kept 17 bases outside the gene matches. The length of the CDR3 is 19 residues. Germline-derived CDR1 and CDR2 are MNHNS and SASEGT. The CDR3 reads CASSEVAGGVAIRYNEQFF. CDR3 coding DNA: TGTGCCAGCAGTGAGGTGGCGGGAGGAGTCGCTATCAGATACAATGAGCAGTTCTTC.

CDR3 protein: CASSLGRANNEKLFF. The CDR3 nucleotides read TGTGCCAGCAGTTTAGGTCGGGCCAATAATGAAAAACTGTTTTTT. The chain recombines TRBV27 with TRBJ1-4, with D unclear. Per the germline V gene, CDR1 is MNHEY and CDR2 is SMNVEV (reference sequence). This CDR3 contains 15 residues. The germline V and J ends were trimmed by 2 bases and 4 bases, with 11 bases remaining between them.